A selection of T cell receptor beta chains follows, all from one sample in a study of blood T cell repertoires in COVID-19. TCRdb keeps only in-frame clones here, not all; method: immunoSEQ multiplex PCR. The table lists 85,000 to 90,000 clones, more than 75% of them singletons, with more than 1% in the top ten. The sequenced material came from peripheral blood. Every receptor here comes from a woman aged 80 or over with acute or convalescent COVID-19. The CDR3 runs from the conserved cysteine through the conserved F or W. The D gene is left open where the match is weak.

cdr3_aa: CASSLVLAGGGDTQYF
d_call: TRBD2
v_call: TRBV27
j_call: TRBJ2-3

cdr3_aa: CASPPSPNTEAFF
d_call: -
v_call: TRBV6-6
j_call: TRBJ1-1

cdr3_aa: CASRFEDRGDTEAFF
d_call: TRBD1
v_call: TRBV6-5
j_call: TRBJ1-1

cdr3_aa: CASSPSGQAPGNTIYF
d_call: TRBD1
v_call: TRBV5-1
j_call: TRBJ1-3

cdr3_aa: CASSSDSPVISLHF
d_call: -
v_call: TRBV5-5
j_call: TRBJ1-6

cdr3_aa: CASSRTALNTEAFF
d_call: -
v_call: TRBV5-1
j_call: TRBJ1-1

cdr3_aa: CASSTNINTEAFF
d_call: -
v_call: TRBV5-1
j_call: TRBJ1-1

cdr3_aa: CASSQESNPGALSTDTQYF
d_call: -
v_call: TRBV4-1
j_call: TRBJ2-3

cdr3_aa: CASSIQVMNTEAFF
d_call: -
v_call: TRBV19
j_call: TRBJ1-1

cdr3_aa: CASSEAGGTTLHF
d_call: -
v_call: TRBV6-1
j_call: TRBJ1-6